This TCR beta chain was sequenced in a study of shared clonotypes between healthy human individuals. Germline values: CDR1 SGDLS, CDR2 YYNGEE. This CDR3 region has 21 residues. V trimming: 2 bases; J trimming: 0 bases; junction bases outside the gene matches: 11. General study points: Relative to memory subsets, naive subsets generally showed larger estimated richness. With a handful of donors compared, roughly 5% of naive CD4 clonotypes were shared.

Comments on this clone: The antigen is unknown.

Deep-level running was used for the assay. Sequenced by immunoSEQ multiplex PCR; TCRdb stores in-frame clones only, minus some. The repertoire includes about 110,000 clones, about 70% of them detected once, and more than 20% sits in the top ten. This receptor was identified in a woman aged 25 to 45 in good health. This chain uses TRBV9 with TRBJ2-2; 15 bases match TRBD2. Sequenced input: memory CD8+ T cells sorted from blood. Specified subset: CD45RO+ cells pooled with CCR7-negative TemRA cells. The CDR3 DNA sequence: TGTGCCAGCAGCGTCCCTAAAATAGGACTAGCGGGAGGGCCGAACACCGGGGAGCTGTTTTTT. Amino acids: CASSVPKIGLAGGPNTGELFF.